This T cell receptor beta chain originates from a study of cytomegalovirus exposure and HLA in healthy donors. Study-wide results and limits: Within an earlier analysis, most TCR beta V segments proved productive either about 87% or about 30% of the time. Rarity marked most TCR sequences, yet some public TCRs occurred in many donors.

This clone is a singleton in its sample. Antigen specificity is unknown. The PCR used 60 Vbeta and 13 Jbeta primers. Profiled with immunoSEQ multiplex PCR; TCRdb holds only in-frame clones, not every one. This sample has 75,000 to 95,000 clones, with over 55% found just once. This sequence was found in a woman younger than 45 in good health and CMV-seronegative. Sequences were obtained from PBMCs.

The CDR3 nucleotides read TGTGCCAGCAGCCCCGGGACAGCTTTTTATGGCTACACCTTC. As protein: CASSPGTAFYGYTF. This chain connects TRBV7-2 to TRBJ1-2; 7 nucleotides align to TRBD1. This CDR3 is built from 14 residues. Germline V gives CDR1 SGHTA, CDR2 FQGNSA. J was trimmed by 5 bases and V by 5 bases; bases with no gene match: 8.